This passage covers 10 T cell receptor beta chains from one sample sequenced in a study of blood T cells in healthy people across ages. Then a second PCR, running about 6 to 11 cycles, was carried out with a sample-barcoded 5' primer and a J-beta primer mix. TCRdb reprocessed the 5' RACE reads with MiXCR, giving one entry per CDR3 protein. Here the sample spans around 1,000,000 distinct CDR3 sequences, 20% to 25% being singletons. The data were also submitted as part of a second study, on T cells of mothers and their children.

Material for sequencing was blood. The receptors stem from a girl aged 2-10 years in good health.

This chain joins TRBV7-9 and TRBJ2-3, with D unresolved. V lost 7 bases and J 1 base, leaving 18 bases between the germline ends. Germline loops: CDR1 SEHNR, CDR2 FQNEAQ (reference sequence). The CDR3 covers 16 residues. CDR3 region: CASTDPILLGTDTQYF. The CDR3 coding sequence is TGTGCCAGCACTGACCCGATCTTATTAGGCACAGATACGCAGTATTTT.

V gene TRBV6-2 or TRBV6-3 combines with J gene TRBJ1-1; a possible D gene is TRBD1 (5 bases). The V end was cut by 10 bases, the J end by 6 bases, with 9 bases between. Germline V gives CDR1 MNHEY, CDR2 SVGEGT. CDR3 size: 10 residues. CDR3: CATGVPEAFF. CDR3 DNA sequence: TGTGCCACGGGGGTCCCTGAAGCTTTCTTT.

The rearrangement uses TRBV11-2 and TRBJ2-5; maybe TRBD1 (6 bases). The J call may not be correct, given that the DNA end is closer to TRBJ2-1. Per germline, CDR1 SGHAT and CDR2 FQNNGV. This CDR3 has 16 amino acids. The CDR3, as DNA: TGTGCCAGCAGCCCCCTCCAGGGGAACTTCTACAATGAGCAGTTCTTC. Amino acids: CASSPLQGNFYNEQFF.

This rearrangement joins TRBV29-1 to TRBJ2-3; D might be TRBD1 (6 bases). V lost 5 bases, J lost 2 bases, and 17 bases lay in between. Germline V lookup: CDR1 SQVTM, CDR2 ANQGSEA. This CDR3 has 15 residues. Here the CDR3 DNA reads TGCAGCGTTTTCAGGATTGGGGGCAACACAGATACGCAGTATTTT. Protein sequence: CSVFRIGGNTDTQYF.

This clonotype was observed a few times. CDR3: CSVRTLAGGPNSGIQQFF. Here the CDR3 DNA reads TGCAGCGTTAGGACTCTGGCGGGAGGGCCCAACTCCGGAATTCAGCAGTTCTTC. The J gene is TRBJ2-1, the V gene TRBV29-1; TRBD2 matches 9 bases. Losses at the gene ends were 5 bases for V and 11 bases for J; bases not matched to a gene: 25. CDR1 is SQVTM, CDR2 ANQGSEA, per germline. The length of the CDR3 is 18 residues.

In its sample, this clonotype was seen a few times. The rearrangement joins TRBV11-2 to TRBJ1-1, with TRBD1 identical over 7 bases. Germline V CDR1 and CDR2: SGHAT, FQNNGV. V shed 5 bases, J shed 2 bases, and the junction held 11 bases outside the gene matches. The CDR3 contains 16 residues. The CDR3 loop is CASSRLGPGGNTEAFF. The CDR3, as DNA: TGTGCCAGCAGCCGCCTGGGCCCAGGGGGAAACACTGAAGCTTTCTTT.

CDR3 region: CASSQTGLPEQYF. The CDR3 nucleotides are TGTGCCAGCAGCCAGACAGGGCTCCCCGAGCAGTACTTC. V usage is TRBV4-2 and J usage is TRBJ2-5, with 7 bases aligning to TRBD1. The DNA end lines up better with TRBJ2-7; the J call may be wrong. The CDR3 runs to 13 residues. The germline gives CDR1 LGHNA, CDR2 YNFKEQ.

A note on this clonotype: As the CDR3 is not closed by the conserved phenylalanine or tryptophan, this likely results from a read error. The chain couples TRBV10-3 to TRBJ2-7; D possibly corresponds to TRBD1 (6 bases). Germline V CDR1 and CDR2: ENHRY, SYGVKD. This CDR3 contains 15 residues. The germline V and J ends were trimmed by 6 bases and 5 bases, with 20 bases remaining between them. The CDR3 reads CAIRVPRPGVNEQYL. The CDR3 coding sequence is TGTGCCATCAGGGTCCCCAGGCCAGGGGTCAACGAGCAGTACCTC.

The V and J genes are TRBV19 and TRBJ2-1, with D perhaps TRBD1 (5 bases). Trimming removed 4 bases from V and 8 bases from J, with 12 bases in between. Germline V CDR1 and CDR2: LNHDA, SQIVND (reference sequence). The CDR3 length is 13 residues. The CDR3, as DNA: TGTGCCAGTAGTAGGCAGGGAAGGGATGAGCAGTTCTTC. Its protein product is CASSRQGRDEQFF.

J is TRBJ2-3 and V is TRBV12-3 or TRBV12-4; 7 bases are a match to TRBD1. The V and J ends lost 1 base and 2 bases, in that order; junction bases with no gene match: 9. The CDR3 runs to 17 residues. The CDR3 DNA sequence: TGTGCCAGCAGTTTAGGTCCTCTCGACAGGGTCACAGATACGCAGTATTTT. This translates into CASSLGPLDRVTDTQYF.